This T cell receptor beta chain was recorded in a study of patients and donors after allogeneic stem cell transplantation. TCRdb called the RT-PCR reads again in MiXCR, with one record for every CDR3 protein. The data show more than 150,000 distinct CDR3 sequences, less than 45% seen once. This clonotype was seen a few times. The receptor was derived from a human donor who was either an allogeneic HSCT recipient or a stem cell or donor lymphocyte infusion donor (not recorded which). It is not recorded whose cells these are; they may come from a transplant donor. Sequencing was done on a sample of blood, either unsorted or a sorted T cell fraction (not recorded which).

The CDR3 reads CASRAGVNEQFF. In DNA, the CDR3 is TGCGCCAGCAGAGCGGGAGTCAATGAGCAGTTCTTC. The chain combines TRBV5-1 with TRBJ2-1, with 8 bases fitting TRBD2. Losses at the gene ends were 5 bases for V and 6 bases for J; bases not matched to a gene: 1. The CDR3 totals 12 residues. In germline, CDR1 is SGHRS, CDR2 YFSETQ.